This section outlines one TCR beta chain sequence together with its context. Its antigen is not identified. One end of the junction varies from germline; a read error may be responsible. This sample was included in a study of tumor and adjacent non-tumor tissue in lung cancer. Study overall: Patients comprised 12 adenocarcinoma, a couple of squamous cell carcinoma and 1 small cell lung cancer. Samples averaged about 4.3 million productive TCRbeta reads each. Study results and caveats: Shorter survival was associated with higher TCR diversity in tumors.

The germline gives CDR1 SQVTM, CDR2 ANQGSEA. This CDR3 spans 14 amino acids. Three rounds of nested PCR, following a modified ARM-PCR protocol, produced the TCRbeta library. TCRdb re-called the multiplex PCR reads with MiXCR, one entry per CDR3 protein. The sample consists of approximately 140,000 distinct CDR3 sequences, about 71% of them appearing once. No cell sorting was done before RNA was extracted from the tissue. The sequence derives from a man in his fifties or sixties with small cell lung cancer. The chain links TRBV29-1 to TRBJ1-1, with D possibly matching TRBD1 (5 bases). The sample consisted of lung tumor tissue. CDR3 in amino acids: CSVGRGTRNTQAFF. For the CDR3, the DNA is TGCAGCGTCGGGAGGGGCACGCGGAACACTCAAGCTTTCTTT.